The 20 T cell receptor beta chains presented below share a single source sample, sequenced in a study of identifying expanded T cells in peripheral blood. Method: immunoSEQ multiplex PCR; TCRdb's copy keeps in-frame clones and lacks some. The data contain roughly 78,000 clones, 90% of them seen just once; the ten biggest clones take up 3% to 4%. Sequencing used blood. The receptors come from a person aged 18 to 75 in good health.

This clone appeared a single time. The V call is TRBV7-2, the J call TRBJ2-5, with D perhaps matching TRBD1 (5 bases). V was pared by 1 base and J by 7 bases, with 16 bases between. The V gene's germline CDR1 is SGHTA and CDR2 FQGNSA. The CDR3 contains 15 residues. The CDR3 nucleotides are TGTGCCAGCAGCTTAGGGGGCCCAGTCGTACGGACCCAGTACTTC. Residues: CASSLGGPVVRTQYF.

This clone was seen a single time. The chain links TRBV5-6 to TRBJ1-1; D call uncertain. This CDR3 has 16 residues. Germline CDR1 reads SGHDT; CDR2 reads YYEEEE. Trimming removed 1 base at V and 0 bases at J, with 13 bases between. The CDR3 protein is CASSLFWGALNTEAFF. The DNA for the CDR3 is TGTGCCAGCAGCTTGTTTTGGGGAGCTTTGAACACTGAAGCTTTCTTT.

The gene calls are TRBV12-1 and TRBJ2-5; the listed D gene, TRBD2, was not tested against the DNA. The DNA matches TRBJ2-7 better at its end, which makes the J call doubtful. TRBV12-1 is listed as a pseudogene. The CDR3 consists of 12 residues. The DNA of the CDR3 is TGTGCCAGCAGCTTTAAATCTAACGAGCAGTACTTC. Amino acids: CASSFKSNEQYF.

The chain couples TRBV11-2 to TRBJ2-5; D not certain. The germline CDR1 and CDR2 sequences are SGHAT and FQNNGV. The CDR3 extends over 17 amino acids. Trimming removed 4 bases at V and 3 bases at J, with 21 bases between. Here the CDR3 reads CASSSTSWTRTEETQYF. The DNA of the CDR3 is TGTGCCAGCAGCTCGACCAGCTGGACCAGAACGGAAGAGACCCAGTACTTC.

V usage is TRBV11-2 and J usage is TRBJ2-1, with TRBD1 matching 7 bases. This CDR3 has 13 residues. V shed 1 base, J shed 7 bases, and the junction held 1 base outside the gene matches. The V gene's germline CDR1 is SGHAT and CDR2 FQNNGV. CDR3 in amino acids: CASSLVRGNEQFF. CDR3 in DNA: TGTGCCAGCAGCTTAGTCAGGGGGAATGAGCAGTTCTTC.

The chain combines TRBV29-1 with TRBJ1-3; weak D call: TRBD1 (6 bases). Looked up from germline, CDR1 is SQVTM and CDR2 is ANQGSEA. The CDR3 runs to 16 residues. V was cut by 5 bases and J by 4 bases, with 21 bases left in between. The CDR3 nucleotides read TGCAGCGTTAAGGGGGAGGCCGACCTAGAAGGAAACACCATATATTTT. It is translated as CSVKGEADLEGNTIYF.

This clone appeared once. CDR3 residues: CASSDGPGDNEQFF. CDR3 sequence (DNA): TGTGCCAGCAGTGATGGCCCAGGGGACAATGAGCAGTTCTTC. This chain joins TRBV6-4 and TRBJ2-1, with D possibly being TRBD1 (6 bases). The V gene lost 3 bases and the J gene lost 5 bases, with 11 bases spanning the gap. This CDR3 spans 14 amino acids. Germline CDR1 and CDR2: MRHNA and SNTAGT.

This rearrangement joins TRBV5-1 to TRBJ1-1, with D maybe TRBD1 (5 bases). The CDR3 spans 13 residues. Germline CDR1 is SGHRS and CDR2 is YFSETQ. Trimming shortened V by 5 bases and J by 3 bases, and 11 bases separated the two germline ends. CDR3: CASSHKGDTEAFF. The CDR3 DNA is TGCGCCAGCAGTCATAAAGGGGACACTGAAGCTTTCTTT.

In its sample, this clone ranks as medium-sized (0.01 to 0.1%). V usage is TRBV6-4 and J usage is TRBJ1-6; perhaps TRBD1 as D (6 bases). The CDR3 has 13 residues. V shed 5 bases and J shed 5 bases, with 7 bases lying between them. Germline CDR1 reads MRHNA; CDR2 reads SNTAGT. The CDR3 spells CASSPGDNSPLHF. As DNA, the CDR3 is TGTGCCAGCAGTCCAGGGGATAATTCACCCCTCCACTTT.

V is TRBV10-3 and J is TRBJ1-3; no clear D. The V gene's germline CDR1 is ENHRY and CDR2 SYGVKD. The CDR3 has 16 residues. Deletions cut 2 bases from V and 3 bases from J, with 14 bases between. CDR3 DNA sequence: TGTGCCATCAGTGAGGAACAACTAGCTTTTGGAAACACCATATATTTT. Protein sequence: CAISEEQLAFGNTIYF.

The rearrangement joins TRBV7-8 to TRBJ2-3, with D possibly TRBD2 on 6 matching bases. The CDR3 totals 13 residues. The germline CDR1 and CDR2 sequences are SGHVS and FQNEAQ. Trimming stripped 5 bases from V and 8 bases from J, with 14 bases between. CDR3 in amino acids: CASSPSAGGTQYF. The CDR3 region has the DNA TGTGCCAGCAGCCCGTCAGCCGGGGGTACGCAGTATTTT.

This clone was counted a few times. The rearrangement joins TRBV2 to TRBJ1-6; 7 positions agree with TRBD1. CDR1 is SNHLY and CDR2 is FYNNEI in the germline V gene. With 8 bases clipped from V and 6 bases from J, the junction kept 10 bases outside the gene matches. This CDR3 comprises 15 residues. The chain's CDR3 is CASDRGGVGNSPLHF. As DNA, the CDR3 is TGTGCCAGCGACCGAGGGGGCGTAGGTAATTCACCCCTCCACTTT.

The DNA of the CDR3 is TGCGCCAGCAGCCAGGGGTACGGACAGGGGTTGTATAAACTGTTTTTT. Its translation: CASSQGYGQGLYKLFF. The chain is built from TRBV4-3 and TRBJ1-4, with TRBD1 identical over 9 bases. Germline lookup yields CDR1 LGHNA and CDR2 YSLEER. This CDR3 is built from 16 residues. Trimming cost V 3 bases and J 11 bases; bases outside gene matches: 13.

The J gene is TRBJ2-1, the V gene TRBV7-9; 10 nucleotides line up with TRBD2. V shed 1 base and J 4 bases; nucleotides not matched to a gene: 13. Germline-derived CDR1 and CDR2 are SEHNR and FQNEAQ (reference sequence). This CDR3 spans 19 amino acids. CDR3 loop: CASSLGGGAGLAAYNEQFF. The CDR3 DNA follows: TGTGCCAGCAGCTTAGGAGGGGGCGCCGGACTAGCGGCGTACAATGAGCAGTTCTTC.

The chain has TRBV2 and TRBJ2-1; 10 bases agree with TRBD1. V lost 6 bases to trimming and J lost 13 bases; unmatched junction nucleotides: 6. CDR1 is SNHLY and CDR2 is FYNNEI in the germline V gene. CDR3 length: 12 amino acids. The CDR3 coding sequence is TGTGCCAGCAGGGGACAGGGGTTTAATCAGTTCTTC. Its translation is CASRGQGFNQFF.

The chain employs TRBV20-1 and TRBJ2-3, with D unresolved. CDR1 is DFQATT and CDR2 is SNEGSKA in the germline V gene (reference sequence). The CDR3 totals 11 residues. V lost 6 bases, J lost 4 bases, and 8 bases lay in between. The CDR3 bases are TGCAGTGCACCGAGAGCAGATACGCAGTATTTT. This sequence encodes CSAPRADTQYF.

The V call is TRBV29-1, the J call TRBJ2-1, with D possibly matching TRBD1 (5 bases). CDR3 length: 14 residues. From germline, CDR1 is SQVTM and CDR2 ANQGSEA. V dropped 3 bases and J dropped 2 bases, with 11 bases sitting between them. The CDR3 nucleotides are TGCAGCGTTGATTTTCTAGGGGCCTACAATGAGCAGTTCTTC. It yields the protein CSVDFLGAYNEQFF.

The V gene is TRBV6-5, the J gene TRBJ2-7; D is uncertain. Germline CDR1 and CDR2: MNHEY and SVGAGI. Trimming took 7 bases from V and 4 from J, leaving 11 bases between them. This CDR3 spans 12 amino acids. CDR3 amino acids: CASTNSPYEQYF. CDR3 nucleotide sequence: TGTGCCAGCACTAATAGTCCGTACGAGCAGTACTTC.

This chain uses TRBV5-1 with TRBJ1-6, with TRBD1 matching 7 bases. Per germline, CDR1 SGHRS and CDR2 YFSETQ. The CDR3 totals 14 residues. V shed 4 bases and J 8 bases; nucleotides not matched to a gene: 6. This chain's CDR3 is CASSPGTEHSPLHF. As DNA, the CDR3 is TGCGCCAGCAGCCCCGGGACAGAACATTCACCCCTCCACTTT.

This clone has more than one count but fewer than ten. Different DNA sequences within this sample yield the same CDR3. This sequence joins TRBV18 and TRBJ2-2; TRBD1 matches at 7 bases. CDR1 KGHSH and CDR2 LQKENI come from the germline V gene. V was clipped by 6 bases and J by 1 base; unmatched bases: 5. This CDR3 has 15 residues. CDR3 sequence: CASSLRQGNTGELFF. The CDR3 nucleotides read TGTGCCAGCTCCCTTCGACAGGGGAACACCGGGGAGCTGTTTTTT.